This T cell receptor beta chain came from a study of CD8 T cells in ankylosing spondylitis (dated by TCRdb to about 2017). In terms of the full investigation: To find TCR variants linked to disease, the study profiled T cell receptor beta repertoires in ankylosing spondylitis patients and healthy donors. Peripheral blood samples were taken, and synovial fluid was additionally collected from ankylosing spondylitis patients. The full study cohort comprised about 24 ankylosing spondylitis patients and roughly 110 healthy donors.

The reads were generated on an Illumina HiSeq 2500. Quantitative 5'-RACE with molecular barcodes was the method used to prepare the TCR beta libraries. The authors' pipeline ran thus. To identify disease-linked TCR variants, a new computational method was used, one built on a probabilistic model of VDJ rearrangement. TCRdb's own reprocessing of the public reads used fastp at Q25 and MiXCR and kept productive beta chains. CDR3 protein sequences are deduplicated, and each keeps its most common genes and DNA. Here the V and J calls rest on TCRdb's processing, not on the authors' analysis. This sample gives 130,000 or so distinct CDR3 sequences in total; roughly 10% of them show up just once. The ten biggest clones cover about 3.8% of the sample. This clonotype was found many times. Its recognized antigen is unknown. No base-level quality is on record; no much larger clone is a single base apart. In the germline V gene, CDR1 corresponds to MDHEN and CDR2 to SYDVKM. The CDR3 holds 16 amino acids from the cysteine to the phenylalanine. Kept here is only the CDR3 DNA, which spans 48 bases and is read in frame from base 1. Trimming takes 5 bases from V and 0 bases from J, and the germline ends sit 14 bases apart.

Study-level results and caveats: A CD8+ phenotype was shown by the disease-linked clones, which were found at relatively low frequencies in peripheral blood. Some motif variants were previously reported in synovial fluid and blood of reactive arthritis patients, suggesting common disease-initiation mechanisms. Significant enrichment of the disease-linked clones was reported in matched synovial fluid samples from ankylosing spondylitis patients. Blood from ankylosing spondylitis patients appeared to be characterized by a TCR beta motif composed of eight highly homologous amino acid variants.

The chain is assembled from TRBV28 and TRBJ1-3; the D gene cannot be resolved reliably. The clonotype comes from a female donor with ankylosing spondylitis or in good health (not recorded which). The sequenced sample was blood, either unsorted or a sorted T cell fraction (not recorded which). The nucleotides are TGTGCCAGCAGTCCCCGAGGGAGGAGCTCTGGAAACACCATATATTTT. Translated, this gives CASSPRGRSSGNTIYF.